The clone carrying this T cell receptor (beta chain) was seen more than once but under ten times. This CDR3 comprises 14 residues. In germline, CDR1 is LNHDA, CDR2 SQIVND (reference sequence). Unmatched junction bases numbered 5, after V lost 5 bases and J lost 1 base. This record comes from a study of blood T cell repertoires in COVID-19. On the study more broadly: Spain, Italy and the United States supplied samples that represented acute and convalescent COVID-19. PBMCs, B-cell-depleted T cells, or T cells provided the cDNA or gDNA that made up the material.

As handled by the study authors: By means of reference gene primer amplification, nucleated cell counts were estimated. Repertoires were generated with immunoSEQ multiplex PCR, while TCRdb's copy carries only in-frame clones and drops some. V and J calls plus clone size are reproduced from that table; the DNA served to infer D and trimming. The table has a few hundred thousand clones, around 87% seen once. The V call is TRBV19, the J call TRBJ2-7, with 7 bases aligning to TRBD1. This clonotype was obtained from a young man with active or convalescent COVID-19. The sample was peripheral blood. CDR3 residues: CASSFGTVSYEQYF. The CDR3 nucleotides are TGTGCCAGTAGTTTCGGGACAGTTTCCTACGAGCAGTACTTC.